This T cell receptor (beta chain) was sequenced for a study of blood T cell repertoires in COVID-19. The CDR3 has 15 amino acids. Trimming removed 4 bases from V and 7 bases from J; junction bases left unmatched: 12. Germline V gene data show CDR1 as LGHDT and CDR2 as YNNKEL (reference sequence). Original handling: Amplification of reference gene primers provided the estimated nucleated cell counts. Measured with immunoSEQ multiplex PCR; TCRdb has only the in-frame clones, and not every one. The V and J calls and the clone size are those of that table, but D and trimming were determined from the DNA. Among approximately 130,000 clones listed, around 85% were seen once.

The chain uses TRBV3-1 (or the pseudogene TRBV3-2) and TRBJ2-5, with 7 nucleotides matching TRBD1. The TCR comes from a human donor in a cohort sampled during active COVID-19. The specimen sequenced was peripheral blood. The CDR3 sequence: CASSREGAATGTQYF. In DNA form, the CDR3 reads TGTGCCAGCAGCCGAGAGGGGGCCGCGACCGGGACCCAGTACTTC.